The clone carrying this T cell receptor (beta chain) was found a few times. Antigen unknown. The record originates from a study of T-cell reconstitution after alpha-beta-depleted transplantation in children. A TCRbeta library incorporating unique molecular identifiers was prepared. TCRdb reprocessed the PCR reads via MiXCR and lists one record per CDR3 protein. The table lists tens of thousands of distinct CDR3 sequences, around 40% of them singletons. Trimming took 7 bases from V and 2 from J, leaving 15 bases between them. The CDR3 has 15 residues. Points from the study as a whole: Elevated TCRbeta diversity at day 60 was traced, in some patients, to surviving recipient T cells and thymic progenitors. The study reportedly traced alpha-beta T cells about two months after transplant to several hundred expanded graft clones. It was newly produced T cells that mostly accounted for T-cell counts and diversity one year after transplant.

This TCR derives from a male patient aged 10-17 years who had a stem cell transplant for acute lymphoblastic leukemia, so the T cells may come from the graft donor. V gene TRBV12-3 or TRBV12-4 combines with J gene TRBJ1-5, with D tentatively TRBD1 (5 bases). Material: PBMCs, mostly from graft donor cells, obtained 360 days after TCRalphabeta/CD19-depleted stem cell transplant. CDR3 loop: CASTPGGSGNQPQHF. As DNA, the CDR3 is TGTGCCAGCACCCCTGGGGGGTCGGGCAATCAGCCCCAGCATTTT.